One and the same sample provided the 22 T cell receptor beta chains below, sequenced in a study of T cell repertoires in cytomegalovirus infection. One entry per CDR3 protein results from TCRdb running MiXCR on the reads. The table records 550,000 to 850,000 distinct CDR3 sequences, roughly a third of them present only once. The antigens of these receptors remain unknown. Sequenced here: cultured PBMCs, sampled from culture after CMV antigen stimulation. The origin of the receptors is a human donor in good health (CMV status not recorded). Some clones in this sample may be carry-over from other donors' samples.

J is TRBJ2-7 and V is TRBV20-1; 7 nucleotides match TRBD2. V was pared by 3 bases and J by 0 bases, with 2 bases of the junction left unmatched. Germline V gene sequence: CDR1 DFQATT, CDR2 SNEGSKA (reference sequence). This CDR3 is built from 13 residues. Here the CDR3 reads CSASLADSYEQYF. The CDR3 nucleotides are TGCAGTGCTAGCCTAGCGGACTCCTACGAGCAGTACTTC.

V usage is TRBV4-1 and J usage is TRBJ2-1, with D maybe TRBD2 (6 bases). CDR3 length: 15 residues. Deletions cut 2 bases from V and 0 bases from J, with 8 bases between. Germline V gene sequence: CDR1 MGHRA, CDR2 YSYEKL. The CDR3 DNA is TGCGCCAGCAGCCAAACGACTAGCTCCTACAATGAGCAGTTCTTC. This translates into CASSQTTSSYNEQFF.

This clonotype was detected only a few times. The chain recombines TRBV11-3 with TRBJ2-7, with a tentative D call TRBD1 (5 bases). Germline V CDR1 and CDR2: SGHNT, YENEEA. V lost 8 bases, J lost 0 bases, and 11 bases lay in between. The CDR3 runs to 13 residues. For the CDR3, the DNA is TGTGCCAGCGGGCCAGGGTCCTCCTACGAGCAGTACTTC. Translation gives CASGPGSSYEQYF.

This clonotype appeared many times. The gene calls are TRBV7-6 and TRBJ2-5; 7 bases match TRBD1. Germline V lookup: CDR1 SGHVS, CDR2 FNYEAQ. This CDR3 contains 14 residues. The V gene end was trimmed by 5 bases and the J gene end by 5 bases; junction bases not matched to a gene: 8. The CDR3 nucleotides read TGTGCCAGCAGCCCTCCGACAGGGTGGGAGACCCAGTACTTC. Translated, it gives CASSPPTGWETQYF. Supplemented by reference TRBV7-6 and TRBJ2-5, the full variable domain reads GAGVSQSPRYKVTKRGQDVALRCDPISGHVSLYWYRQALGQGPEFLTYFNYEAQQDKSGLPNDRFSAERPEGSISTLTIQRTEQRDSAMYRCASSPPTGWETQYFGPGTRLLVL.

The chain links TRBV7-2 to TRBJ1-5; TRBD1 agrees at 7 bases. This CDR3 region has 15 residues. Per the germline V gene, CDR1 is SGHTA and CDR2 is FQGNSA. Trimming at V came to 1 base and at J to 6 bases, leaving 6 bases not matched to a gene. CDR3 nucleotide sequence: TGTGCCAGCAGCTTAGGGAGACAGGGTGTTCAGCCCCAGCATTTT. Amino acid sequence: CASSLGRQGVQPQHF.

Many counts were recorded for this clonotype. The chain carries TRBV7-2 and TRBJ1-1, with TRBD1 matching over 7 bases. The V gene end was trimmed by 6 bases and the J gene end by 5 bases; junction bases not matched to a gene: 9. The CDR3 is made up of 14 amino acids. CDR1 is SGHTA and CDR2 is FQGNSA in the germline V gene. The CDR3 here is CASRYGTAETEAFF. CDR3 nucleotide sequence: TGTGCCAGCAGATATGGGACAGCCGAGACTGAAGCTTTCTTT.

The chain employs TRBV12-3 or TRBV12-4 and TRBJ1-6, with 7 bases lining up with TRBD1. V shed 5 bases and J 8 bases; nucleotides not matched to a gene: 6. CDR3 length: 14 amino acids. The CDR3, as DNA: TGTGCCAGCAGTCCAGTAGGGGGCGATTCACCCCTCCACTTT. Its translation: CASSPVGGDSPLHF.

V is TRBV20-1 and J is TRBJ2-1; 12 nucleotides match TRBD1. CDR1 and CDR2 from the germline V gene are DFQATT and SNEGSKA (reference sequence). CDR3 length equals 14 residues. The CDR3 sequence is CSLPPGQGATEQFF. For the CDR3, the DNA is TGCAGCCTACCCCCGGGACAGGGGGCGACTGAGCAGTTCTTC.

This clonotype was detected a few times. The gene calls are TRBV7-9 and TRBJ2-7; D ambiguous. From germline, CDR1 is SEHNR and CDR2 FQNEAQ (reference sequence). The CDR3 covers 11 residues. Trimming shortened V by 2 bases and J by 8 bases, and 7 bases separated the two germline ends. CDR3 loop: CASSLTSKQYF. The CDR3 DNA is TGTGCCAGCAGCTTAACCAGTAAGCAGTACTTC. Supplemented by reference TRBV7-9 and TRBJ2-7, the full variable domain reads DTGVSQNPRHKITKRGQNVTFRCDPISEHNRLYWYRQTLGQGPEFLTYFQNEAQLEKSRLLSDRFSAERPKGSFSTLEIQRTEQGDSAMYLCASSLTSKQYFGPGTRLTVT.

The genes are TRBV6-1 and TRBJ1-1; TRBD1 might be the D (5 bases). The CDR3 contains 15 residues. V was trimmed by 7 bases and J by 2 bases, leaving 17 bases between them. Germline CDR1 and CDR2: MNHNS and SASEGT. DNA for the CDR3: TGTGCCAGCACCCCCGGGACCGCGGCTAACACTGAAGCTTTCTTT. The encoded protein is CASTPGTAANTEAFF.

CDR3 amino acids: CSPTGLGNEQFF. The CDR3 bases are TGCAGTCCTACAGGTCTGGGGAATGAGCAGTTCTTC. The chain uses TRBV20-1 and TRBJ2-1, with D possibly TRBD1 on 5 matching bases. From germline, CDR1 is DFQATT and CDR2 SNEGSKA (reference sequence). This CDR3 is built from 12 residues. Trimming took 8 bases from V and 7 from J, leaving 15 bases between them.

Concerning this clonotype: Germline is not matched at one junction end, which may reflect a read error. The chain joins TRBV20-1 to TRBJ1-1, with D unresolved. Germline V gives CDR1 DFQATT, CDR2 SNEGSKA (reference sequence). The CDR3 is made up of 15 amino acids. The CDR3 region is CSAREHVLTADSARF. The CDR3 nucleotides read TGCAGTGCTAGAGAACACGTGTTGACGGCCGACTCAGCCCGATTT.

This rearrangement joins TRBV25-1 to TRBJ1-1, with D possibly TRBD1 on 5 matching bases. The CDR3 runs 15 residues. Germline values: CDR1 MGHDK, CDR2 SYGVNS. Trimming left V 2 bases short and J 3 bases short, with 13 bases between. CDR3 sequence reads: CASSEVVGVDTEAFF. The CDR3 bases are TGTGCCAGCAGTGAAGTCGTAGGGGTGGACACTGAAGCTTTCTTT.

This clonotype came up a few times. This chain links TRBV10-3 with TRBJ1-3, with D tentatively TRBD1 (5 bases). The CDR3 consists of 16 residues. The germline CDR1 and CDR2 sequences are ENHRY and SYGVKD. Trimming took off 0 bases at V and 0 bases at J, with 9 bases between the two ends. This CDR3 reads CAISESYRSSGNTIYF. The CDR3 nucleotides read TGTGCCATCAGTGAGTCGTACAGGAGCTCTGGAAACACCATATATTTT.

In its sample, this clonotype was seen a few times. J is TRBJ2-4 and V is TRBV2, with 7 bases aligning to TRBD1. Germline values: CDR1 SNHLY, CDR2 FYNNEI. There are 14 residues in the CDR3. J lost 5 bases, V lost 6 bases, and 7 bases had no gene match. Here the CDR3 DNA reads TGTGCCAGCAGGCGACAGGGCCTCCAAAACATTCAGTACTTC. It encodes CASRRQGLQNIQYF. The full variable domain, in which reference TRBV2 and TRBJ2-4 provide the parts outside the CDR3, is EPEVTQTPSHQVTQMGQEVILRCVPISNHLYFYWYRQILGQKVEFLVSFYNNEISEKSEIFDDQFSVERPDGSNFTLKIRSTKLEDSAMYFCASRRQGLQNIQYFGAGTRLSVL.

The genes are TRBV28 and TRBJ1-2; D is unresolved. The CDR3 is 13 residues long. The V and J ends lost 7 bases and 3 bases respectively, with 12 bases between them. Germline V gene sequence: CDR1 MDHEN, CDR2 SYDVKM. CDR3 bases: TGTGCCAGCAAAGTTTTTTCTGACTATGGCTACACCTTC. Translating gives CASKVFSDYGYTF.

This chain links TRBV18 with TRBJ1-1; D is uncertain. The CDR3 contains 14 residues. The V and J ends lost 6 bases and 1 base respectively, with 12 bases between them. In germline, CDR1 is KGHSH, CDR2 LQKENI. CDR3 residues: CASSPGGRNTEAFF. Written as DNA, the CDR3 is TGTGCCAGCTCCCCGGGCGGCCGGAACACTGAAGCTTTCTTT.

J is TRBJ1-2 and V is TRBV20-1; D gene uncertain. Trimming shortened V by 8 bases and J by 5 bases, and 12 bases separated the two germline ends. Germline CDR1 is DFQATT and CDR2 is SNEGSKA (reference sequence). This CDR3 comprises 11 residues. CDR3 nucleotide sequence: TGCAGTACGAAGGCAAGGTATGGCTACACCTTC. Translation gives CSTKARYGYTF.

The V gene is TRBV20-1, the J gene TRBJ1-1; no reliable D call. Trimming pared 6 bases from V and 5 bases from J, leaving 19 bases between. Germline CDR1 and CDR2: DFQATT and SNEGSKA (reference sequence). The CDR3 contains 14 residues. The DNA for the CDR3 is TGCAGTGCCCACCGCCCTCAAGGTGGGACTGAAGCTTTCTTT. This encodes CSAHRPQGGTEAFF.

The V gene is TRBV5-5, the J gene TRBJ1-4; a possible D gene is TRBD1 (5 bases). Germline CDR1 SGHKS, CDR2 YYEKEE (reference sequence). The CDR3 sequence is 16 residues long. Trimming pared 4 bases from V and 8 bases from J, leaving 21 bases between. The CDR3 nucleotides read TGTGCCAGCAGCCCCCGCCCTCCGGGACTCTTAGAAAAACTGTTTTTT. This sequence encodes CASSPRPPGLLEKLFF.

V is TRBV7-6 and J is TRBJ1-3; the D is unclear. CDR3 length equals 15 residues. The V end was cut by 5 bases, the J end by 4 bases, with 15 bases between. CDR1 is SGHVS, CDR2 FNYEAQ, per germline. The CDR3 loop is CASSDPRARGNTIYF. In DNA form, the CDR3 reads TGTGCCAGCAGCGACCCTAGGGCTCGAGGAAACACCATATATTTT.

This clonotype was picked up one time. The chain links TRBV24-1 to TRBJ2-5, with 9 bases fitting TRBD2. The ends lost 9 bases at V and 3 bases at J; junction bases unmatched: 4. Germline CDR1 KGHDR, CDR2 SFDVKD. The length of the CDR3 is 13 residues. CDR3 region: CATGTSKKETQYF. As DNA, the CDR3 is TGTGCCACCGGGACTAGCAAAAAAGAGACCCAGTACTTC.